This T cell receptor (beta chain) was sequenced during a study of shared clonotypes between healthy human individuals (dated by TCRdb to 2018 to 2021). Looking at the study overall: The cohort included a few men and a couple of women between 18 and 49 years of age. For each donor, three plates each were used for CD4 naive and CD4 memory, two plates were used for CD8 naive, and one plate was used for CD8 memory. To estimate repertoire size and how much clonotypes are shared between individuals, the study performed deep sequencing of blood TCR repertoires from a handful of healthy adults. To increase sequencing depth and limit assay-specific biases, different laboratories used diverse techniques to prepare libraries and sequence TCR repertoires. Each donor's leukapheresis produced roughly between about 0.9 and 9.5 billion PBMCs.

Per the germline V gene, ENHRY is the CDR1 and SYGVKD is the CDR2. The junction shows trimming of 7 bases on V and 5 bases on J, plus 18 bases between the germline ends. The CDR3 covers 14 residues, taking in both the cysteine and the phenylalanine. Only the CDR3 DNA is retained, 42 bases long and in frame from the first base. Donors were healthy HIV-negative adults with no recently reported acute infections or vaccinations. Only Caucasian adults living in Nashville, Tennessee, USA were represented among the donors. CD4+ T cells were enriched by magnetic negative selection, after which naive cells were positively selected on CD45RA and the negative fraction was taken as the memory subset. After blood collection by leukapheresis, PBMCs were isolated using Ficoll-Histopaque density gradient centrifugation and then cryopreserved in the vapor phase of liquid nitrogen. Analytical flow cytometry was used to check the purity and quantity of each magnetically sorted T cell population. Genomic DNA was isolated from each sorted fraction and quantified by UV absorbance on a Nanodrop 2000c.

TCR CDR3 regions were amplified from genomic DNA by multiplex PCR using the deep immunoSEQ assay. Extracted genomic DNA from each cell subset was distributed evenly across all wells of several immunoSEQ 96-well plates, and each plate was treated as a replicate. For sorted subsets, each replicate PCR was loaded with 200 ng genomic DNA, equivalent to about 33,000 T cell genomes. Purified libraries were quantified with a Qubit 3.0 fluorometer, sized on a Bioanalyzer 2100, and re-quantified with the KAPA Library Quantification kit. Each immunoSEQ 96-well plate was sequenced on its own single-read 150-cycle Illumina NextSeq 550 flow cell. The published analysis was carried out like this. The immunoSEQ output contained only junctional sequences without quality scores, so filtering could not match that applied to full-length reads. Sequences were annotated with PyIR, a Python wrapper for IgBLAST v1.9, and V/J genes and CDR3 were assigned using IMGT germline references. Reads were filtered out if the reads had weak V/J assignments (E-value above 1e-6), no CDR3, stop codons, out-of-frame junctions, or ambiguous translated residues. V3J clonotypes were defined by identical inferred V gene, J gene, and CDR3 amino acid sequence. To compute the percentage overlap between repertoires, the number of shared unique clonotypes was divided by the size of the smaller repertoire. RTK rarefaction, the Chao1 estimator, and Recon v2.1 estimates of unobserved clonotypes were used to assess repertoire richness. OLGA was used to compute generation probabilities for all TCRbeta clonotypes that the gDNA method yielded from several donors. Not all clones reach the TCRdb copy of this immuneACCESS table, which keeps in-frame sequences only. Checked studies attribute under half of the gap to unresolved V genes and leave the rest unexplained. V and J calls and clone size are those listed in that table; D and trimming were worked out from the DNA. The sample records 2 million or so clones, roughly 95% of which are singletons. The ten largest clonotypes hold 0.13% of the sample.

To note about this clone: Its antigen is currently not known. Nothing much larger sits one base from this clone, and base qualities are not available.

Broader findings and caveats from the paper: Naive subsets generally had larger estimated clonotype richness than memory subsets. Compared with non-shared clonotypes, the clonotypes found in all four sorted-subset donors had higher generation probabilities. About 4.5% of naive CD4, 3.5% of naive CD8, roughly 2.4% of memory CD4, and about 0.4% of memory CD8 clonotypes were shared across a few donors. Sampling was restricted to blood, and TCR repertoires in tissue are likely to differ from TCR repertoires in blood. Based on pairwise subsampling, the degree of clonotype sharing among donors was expected to be affected by sequencing depth. Rarefaction of sorted-subset datasets indicated incomplete sequencing despite the large sequencing depth. The genetic and exposure-history diversity represented was limited by the small number of donors.

Sequenced material: naive CD4+ T cells sorted from blood. The cell subset or site tag for this specimen amounts to: CD45RA+ positively selected. This sequence uses TRBV10-3 and TRBJ2-7; the D gene assignment is perhaps TRBD1 or TRBD2, with each matching 5 bases. This TCR was sampled from a man younger than 30 in good health. The CDR3 corresponds to CAINPGFPGNEQYF. The DNA sequence is TGTGCCATCAACCCAGGGTTCCCCGGGAACGAGCAGTACTTC.